Shown below are 23 T cell receptor beta chains from a single sample sequenced in a study of blood T cells in healthy people across ages. A J-beta primer mix and a sample-barcoded 5' primer were used in a second PCR of about 6 to 12 cycles. TCRdb re-called the 5' RACE reads through MiXCR, storing one row per CDR3 protein. The sample records roughly 680,000 distinct CDR3 sequences, around a fifth being singletons. The sequenced sample was blood. These receptors all stem from a man between 65 and 85 years old in good health.

With respect to this clonotype: In this CDR3 the conserved last residue, phenylalanine or tryptophan, is missing, so a read error is likely. The DNA is left out, because the CDR3 cannot be placed on it with certainty; the CDR3 is given as TCRdb lists it. This sequence joins TRBV28 and TRBJ1-1; TRBD1 was called by the table and not checked on the DNA. The length of the CDR3 is 13 amino acids, counting both ends. The V gene's germline CDR1 is MDHEN and CDR2 SYDVKM. The CDR3 sequence: CASSLSGYEGQTL.

The chain couples TRBV28 to TRBJ2-5; 10 nucleotides line up with TRBD1. The J call may be incorrect, as the DNA end agrees better with TRBJ2-1. Germline V CDR1 and CDR2: MDHEN, SYDVKM. The CDR3 consists of 16 residues. CDR3 sequence reads: CASTSSGTGDYNEQFF. DNA of the CDR3: TGTGCCAGCACCTCTTCCGGGACAGGGGACTACAATGAGCAGTTCTTC.

This clonotype was recorded many times. The V call is TRBV7-9, the J call TRBJ2-3; no firm D call. The germline V and J ends were trimmed by 5 bases and 4 bases, with 7 bases remaining between them. Germline lookup yields CDR1 SEHNR and CDR2 FQNEAQ (reference sequence). CDR3 length: 12 residues. CDR3 protein: CASSPAADTQYF. The CDR3 nucleotides read TGTGCCAGCAGCCCGGCGGCAGATACGCAGTATTTT. Supplemented by reference TRBV7-9 and TRBJ2-3, the full variable domain reads DTGVSQNPRHKITKRGQNVTFRCDPISEHNRLYWYRQTLGQGPEFLTYFQNEAQLEKSRLLSDRFSAERPKGSFSTLEIQRTEQGDSAMYLCASSPAADTQYFGPGTRLTVL.

The chain joins TRBV25-1 to TRBJ1-4; D is perhaps TRBD1 (6 bases). Germline-derived CDR1 and CDR2 are MGHDK and SYGVNS. CDR3 length equals 14 residues. V lost 4 bases, J lost 10 bases, and 16 bases lay in between. The chain's CDR3 is CASSATGTGGKLFF. The CDR3 region has the DNA TGTGCCAGCAGTGCCACAGGGACTGGGGGAAAACTGTTTTTT. The entire variable domain, with the rest obtained from reference TRBV25-1 and TRBJ1-4, is as follows: EADIYQTPRYLVIGTGKKITLECSQTMGHDKMYWYQQDPGMELHLIHYSYGVNSTEKGDLSSESTVSRIRTEHFPLTLESARPSHTSQYLCASSATGTGGKLFFGSGTQLSVL.

The rearrangement uses TRBV28 and TRBJ2-5, with D possibly called TRBD1 or TRBD2 (6 bases each). The CDR3 runs to 16 residues. Trimming stripped 5 bases from V and 14 bases from J, with 30 bases between. Per the germline V gene, CDR1 is MDHEN and CDR2 is SYDVKM. Here the CDR3 DNA reads TGTGCCAGCAGTCTGGGGACACGGGACTCTTCCTACGAGCACTACTTC. This codes for CASSLGTRDSSYEHYF.

This clonotype turned up a few times. The genes are TRBV7-9 and TRBJ2-5; 7 bases match TRBD2. The DNA end lines up better with TRBJ2-1; the J call may be wrong. The CDR3 loop spans 15 amino acids. CDR1 SEHNR and CDR2 FQNEAQ come from the germline V gene (reference sequence). The CDR3 sequence: CASSLGLAEDNEQFF. The CDR3 bases are TGTGCCAGCAGCTTAGGGCTAGCGGAGGACAATGAGCAGTTCTTC.

The rearrangement links TRBV10-3 to TRBJ2-5, with unresolved D. Matching the DNA end better, TRBJ2-7 makes the J call doubtful. Germline V gene lookup returns CDR1 ENHRY and CDR2 SYGVKD. CDR3 length: 12 amino acids. The CDR3 loop reads CAISTGPNEQYF. CDR3 nucleotide sequence: TGTGCCATCAGTACTGGACCTAACGAGCAGTACTTC.

This clonotype appeared many times. V is TRBV6-2 or TRBV6-3 and J is TRBJ2-7; D is unresolved. The germline gives CDR1 MNHEY, CDR2 SVGEGT. This CDR3 has 13 residues. The V gene lost 6 bases and the J gene lost 7 bases, with 16 bases spanning the gap. The CDR3 sequence: CASRFEPPSEQYF. The CDR3 bases are TGTGCCAGCAGGTTTGAGCCTCCCTCTGAGCAGTACTTC.

This clonotype occurred a few times. CDR3 protein: CASSLGQGTTYEQYF. The CDR3 DNA reads as TGTGCCAGCAGTCTGGGACAGGGGACTACCTACGAGCAGTACTTC. This chain connects TRBV27 to TRBJ2-7; 10 bases map to TRBD1. Germline CDR1 MNHEY, CDR2 SMNVEV (reference sequence). The junction had 6 bases not matched to a gene; V was cut back by 5 bases and J by 2 bases. The CDR3 is 15 residues long.

This clonotype was seen a handful of times. The chain combines TRBV28 with TRBJ1-2, with 10 nucleotides matching TRBD1. Trimming cost V 2 bases and J 1 base; bases outside gene matches: 7. This CDR3 region has 17 residues. Germline V gene lookup returns CDR1 MDHEN and CDR2 SYDVKM. As DNA, the CDR3 is TGTGCCAGCAGTTTACCCGACGGGACAGGGGATAACTATGGCTACACCTTC. It encodes CASSLPDGTGDNYGYTF.

This clonotype was counted a few times. The chain joins TRBV27 to TRBJ1-1, with a tentative D call TRBD1 (5 bases). This CDR3 has 18 amino acids. Germline CDR1 MNHEY, CDR2 SMNVEV (reference sequence). Trimming cost V 4 bases and J 5 bases, with 26 bases left between them. In DNA form, the CDR3 reads TGTGCCAGCAGTTCAATCCCCCCGGCAGGGCCTCCGGGGACTGAAGCTTTCTTT. Its translation is CASSSIPPAGPPGTEAFF.

This clonotype has just a few counts. This chain links TRBV24-1 with TRBJ2-7; D is tentatively TRBD1 or TRBD2 (5 bases each). The V gene lost 5 bases and the J gene lost 4 bases, with 11 bases spanning the gap. This CDR3 has 13 amino acids. CDR1 and CDR2 (germline): KGHDR, SFDVKD. The CDR3 DNA reads TGTGCCACCAGTGGACCTGGGGGTTACGAGCAGTACTTC. This gives the protein CATSGPGGYEQYF.

The chain employs TRBV29-1 and TRBJ2-4, with no clear D. Germline CDR1 is SQVTM and CDR2 is ANQGSEA. V was pared by 1 base and J by 8 bases, with 12 bases between. The CDR3 runs to 13 residues. The DNA for the CDR3 is TGCAGCGTTGAAGGCCAGGAAACGGACATTCAGTACTTC. Translation gives CSVEGQETDIQYF.

For the CDR3, the DNA is TGTGCCAGCAGCACCGGTCGAGTTCTCCACGAGCAGTACTTC. Residues: CASSTGRVLHEQYF. This chain connects TRBV7-2 to TRBJ2-5; D gene ambiguous. The J call may not be correct, given that the DNA end is closer to TRBJ2-7. The CDR3 extends over 14 amino acids. Germline CDR1 is SGHTA and CDR2 is FQGNSA.

This clonotype showed up just a few times. The rearrangement links TRBV7-2 to TRBJ2-1; 14 bases are a match to TRBD2. The CDR3 is 13 amino acids. V lost 11 bases to trimming and J lost 10 bases; unmatched junction nucleotides: 7. Looked up from germline, CDR1 is SGHTA and CDR2 is FQGNSA. The CDR3 DNA is TGTGCCTCGGGACTAGCGGGAGTCGGGGAGCAGTTCTTC. Translating it yields CASGLAGVGEQFF.

This clonotype has just a few counts. The rearrangement links TRBV4-3 to TRBJ2-1; 9 nucleotides agree with TRBD2. V lost 0 bases, J lost 5 bases, and 5 bases stayed unmatched. This CDR3 spans 16 amino acids. CDR1 LGHNA and CDR2 YSLEER come from the germline V gene. The DNA for the CDR3 is TGCGCCAGCAGCCAAGAAATAGCGGGAGCCCACAATGAGCAGTTCTTC. Protein sequence: CASSQEIAGAHNEQFF.

The gene calls are TRBV15 and TRBJ1-5; D is uncertain. V lost 3 bases and J lost 6, with 9 bases in between. Germline V gene sequence: CDR1 LNHNV, CDR2 YYDKDF (reference sequence). The CDR3 sequence is 13 residues long. The CDR3 protein is CATSSELGQPQHF. CDR3 coding DNA: TGTGCCACCAGCAGCGAACTTGGTCAGCCCCAGCATTTT.

The genes are TRBV7-9 and TRBJ2-5, with a weak D call TRBD1 (6 bases). The J call may be in error: the DNA end matches TRBJ2-1 better. CDR1 is SEHNR and CDR2 is FQNEAQ in the germline V gene (reference sequence). The CDR3 is made up of 16 amino acids. CDR3 loop: CASSPSRAVRGDEQFF. CDR3 bases: TGTGCCAGCAGCCCCAGTAGGGCAGTCAGGGGCGATGAGCAGTTCTTC.

The chain is built from TRBV18 and TRBJ2-3; 13 nucleotides line up with TRBD2. The CDR3 spans 18 residues. Germline CDR1 is KGHSH and CDR2 is LQKENI. The junction had 6 bases not matched to a gene; V was cut back by 3 bases and J by 0 bases. This CDR3 is CASSPGTSGTTSTDTQYF. The CDR3 DNA is TGTGCCAGCTCACCCGGGACTAGCGGGACCACTAGCACAGATACGCAGTATTTT. Complete variable domain (other parts from reference TRBV18 and TRBJ2-3): NAGVMQNPRHLVRRRGQEARLRCSPMKGHSHVYWYRQLPEEGLKFMVYLQKENIIDESGMPKERFSAEFPKEGPSILRIQQVVRGDSAAYFCASSPGTSGTTSTDTQYFGPGTRLTVL.

This clonotype has a count of ten or more. The CDR3 region has the DNA TGTGCCAGCAGCTTGAGTCGGGGGATTAATGAAAAACTGTTTTTT. Translation gives CASSLSRGINEKLFF. The genes are TRBV11-2 and TRBJ1-4, with TRBD1 as a possible D gene (5 bases). The CDR3 extends over 15 amino acids. Germline-derived CDR1 and CDR2 are SGHAT and FQNNGV. Trimming pared 3 bases from V and 4 bases from J, leaving 12 bases between.

This chain connects TRBV27 to TRBJ2-5, with TRBD1 matching over 10 bases. V was clipped by 7 bases and J by 8 bases; unmatched bases: 4. Germline V gene sequence: CDR1 MNHEY, CDR2 SMNVEV (reference sequence). The CDR3 is 12 amino acids. This chain's CDR3 is CASKGTGATQYF. The CDR3 DNA is TGTGCCAGCAAAGGGACAGGGGCAACCCAGTACTTC.

CDR3 region: CSARVAGARTGELFF. CDR3 sequence (DNA): TGCAGTGCTAGAGTAGCGGGAGCGCGGACCGGGGAGCTGTTTTTT. The V call is TRBV20-1, the J call TRBJ2-2; 9 positions match TRBD2. With 1 base clipped from V and 5 bases from J, the junction kept 5 bases outside the gene matches. CDR3 length: 15 amino acids. The germline V gene has CDR1 DFQATT and CDR2 SNEGSKA (reference sequence).

At least ten counts were recorded for this clonotype. The gene calls are TRBV7-9 and TRBJ1-1, with D unclear. Trimming removed 5 bases at V and 5 bases at J, with 12 bases between. This CDR3 contains 13 residues. CDR1 SEHNR and CDR2 FQNEAQ come from the germline V gene (reference sequence). The CDR3 here is CASSPAPGTEAFF. The CDR3 region has the DNA TGTGCCAGCAGCCCTGCCCCGGGGACTGAAGCTTTCTTT. Drawing the rest from reference TRBV7-9 and TRBJ1-1, the complete variable domain is DTGVSQNPRHKITKRGQNVTFRCDPISEHNRLYWYRQTLGQGPEFLTYFQNEAQLEKSRLLSDRFSAERPKGSFSTLEIQRTEQGDSAMYLCASSPAPGTEAFFGQGTRLTVV.